What follows describes a single T cell receptor beta chain. What it recognizes is unknown. This sample was taken from a study of T cell responses to AZD1222 COVID-19 vaccine. Study-level results: Among those given AZD1222, only six or seven were seropositive at baseline. Repertoires were obtained solely post-peak T cell response.

TCRdb's copy holds only in-frame clones and misses some; the assay was immunoSEQ multiplex PCR. Of roughly 270,000 clones in the sample, roughly 93% were seen once. In germline, CDR1 is SEHNR, CDR2 FQNEAQ (reference sequence). Trimming left V 5 bases short and J 0 bases short, with 4 bases between. The CDR3 length is 12 residues. The material sequenced was peripheral blood, taken 28 days after the second AZD1222 dose. This chain connects TRBV7-9 to TRBJ1-1; D unresolved. This sequence originates from an adult who received the AZD1222 COVID-19 vaccine. CDR3 region: CASSAVNTEAFF. CDR3 bases: TGTGCCAGCAGCGCTGTGAACACTGAAGCTTTCTTT. The entire variable domain, with the rest obtained from reference TRBV7-9 and TRBJ1-1, is as follows: DTGVSQNPRHKITKRGQNVTFRCDPISEHNRLYWYRQTLGQGPEFLTYFQNEAQLEKSRLLSDRFSAERPKGSFSTLEIQRTEQGDSAMYLCASSAVNTEAFFGQGTRLTVV.